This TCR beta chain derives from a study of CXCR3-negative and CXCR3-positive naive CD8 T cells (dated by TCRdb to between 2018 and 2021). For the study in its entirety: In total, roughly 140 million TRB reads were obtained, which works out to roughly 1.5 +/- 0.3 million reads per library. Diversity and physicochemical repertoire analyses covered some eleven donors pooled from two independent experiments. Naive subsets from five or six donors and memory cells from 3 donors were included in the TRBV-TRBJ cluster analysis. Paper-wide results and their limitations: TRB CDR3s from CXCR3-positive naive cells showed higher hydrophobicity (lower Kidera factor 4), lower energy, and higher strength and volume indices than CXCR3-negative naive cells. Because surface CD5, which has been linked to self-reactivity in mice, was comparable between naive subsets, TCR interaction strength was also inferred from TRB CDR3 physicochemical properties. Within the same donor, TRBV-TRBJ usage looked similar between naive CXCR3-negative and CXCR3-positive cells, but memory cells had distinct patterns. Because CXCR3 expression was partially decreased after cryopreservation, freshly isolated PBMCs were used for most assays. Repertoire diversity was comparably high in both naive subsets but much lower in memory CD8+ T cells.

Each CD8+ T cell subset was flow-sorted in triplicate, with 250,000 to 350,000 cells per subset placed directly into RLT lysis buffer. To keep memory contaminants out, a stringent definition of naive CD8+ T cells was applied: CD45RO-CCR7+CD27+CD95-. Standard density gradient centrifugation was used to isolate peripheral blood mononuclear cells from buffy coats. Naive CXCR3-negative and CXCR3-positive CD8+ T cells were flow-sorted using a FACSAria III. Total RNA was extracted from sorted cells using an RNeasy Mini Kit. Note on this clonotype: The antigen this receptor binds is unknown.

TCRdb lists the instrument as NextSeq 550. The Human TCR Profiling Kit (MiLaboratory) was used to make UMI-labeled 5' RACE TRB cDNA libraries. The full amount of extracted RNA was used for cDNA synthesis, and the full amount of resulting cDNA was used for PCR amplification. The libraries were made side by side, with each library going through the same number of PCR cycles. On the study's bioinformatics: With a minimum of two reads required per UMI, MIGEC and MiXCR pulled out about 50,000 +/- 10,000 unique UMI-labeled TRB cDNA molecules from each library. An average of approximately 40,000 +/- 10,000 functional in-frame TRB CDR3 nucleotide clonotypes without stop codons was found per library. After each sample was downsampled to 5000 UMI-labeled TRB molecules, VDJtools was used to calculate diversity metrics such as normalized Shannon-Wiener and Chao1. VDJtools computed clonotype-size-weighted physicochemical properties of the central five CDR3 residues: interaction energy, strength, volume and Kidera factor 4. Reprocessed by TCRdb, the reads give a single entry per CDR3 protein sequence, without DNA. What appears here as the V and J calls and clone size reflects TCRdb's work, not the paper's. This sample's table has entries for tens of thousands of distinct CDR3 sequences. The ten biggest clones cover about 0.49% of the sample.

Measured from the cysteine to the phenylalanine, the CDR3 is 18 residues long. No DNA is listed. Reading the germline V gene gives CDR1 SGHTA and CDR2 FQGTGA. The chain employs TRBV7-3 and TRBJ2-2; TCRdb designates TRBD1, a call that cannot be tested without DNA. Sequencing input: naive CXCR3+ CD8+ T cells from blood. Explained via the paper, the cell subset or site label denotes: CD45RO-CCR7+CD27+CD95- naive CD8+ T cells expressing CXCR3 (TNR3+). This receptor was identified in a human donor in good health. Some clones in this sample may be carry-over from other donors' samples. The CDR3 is CASSSADGQGTNTGELFF. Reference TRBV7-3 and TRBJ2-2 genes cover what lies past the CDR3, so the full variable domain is GAGVSQTPSNKVTEKGKYVELRCDPISGHTALYWYRQSLGQGPEFLIYFQGTGAADDSGLPNDRFFAVRPEGSVSTLKIQRTERGDSAVYLCASSSADGQGTNTGELFFGEGSRLTVL.